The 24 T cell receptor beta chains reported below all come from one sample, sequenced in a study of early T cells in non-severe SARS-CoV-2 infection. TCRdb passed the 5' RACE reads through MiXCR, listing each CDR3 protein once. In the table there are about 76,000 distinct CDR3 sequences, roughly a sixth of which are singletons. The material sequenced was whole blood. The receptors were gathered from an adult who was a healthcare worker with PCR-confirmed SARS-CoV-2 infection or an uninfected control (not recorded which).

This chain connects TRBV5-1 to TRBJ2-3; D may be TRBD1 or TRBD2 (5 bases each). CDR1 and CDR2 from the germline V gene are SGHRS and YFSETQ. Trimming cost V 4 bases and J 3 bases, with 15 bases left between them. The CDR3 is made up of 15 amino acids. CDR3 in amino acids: CASSTRVRGTDTQYF. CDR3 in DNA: TGCGCCAGCAGCACCAGGGTGAGAGGGACAGATACGCAGTATTTT. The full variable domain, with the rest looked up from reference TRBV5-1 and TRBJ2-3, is KAGVTQTPRYLIKTRGQQVTLSCSPISGHRSVSWYQQTPGQGLQFLFEYFSETQRNKGNFPGRFSGRQFSNSRSEMNVSTLELGDSALYLCASSTRVRGTDTQYFGPGTRLTVL.

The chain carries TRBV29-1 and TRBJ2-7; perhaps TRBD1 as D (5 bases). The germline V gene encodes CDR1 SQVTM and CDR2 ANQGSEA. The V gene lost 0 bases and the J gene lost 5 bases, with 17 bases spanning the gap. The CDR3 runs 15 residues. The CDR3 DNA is TGCAGCGTTGAAGATCTAAAGTCAGGGAAGCACGAGCAGTACTTC. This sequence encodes CSVEDLKSGKHEQYF.

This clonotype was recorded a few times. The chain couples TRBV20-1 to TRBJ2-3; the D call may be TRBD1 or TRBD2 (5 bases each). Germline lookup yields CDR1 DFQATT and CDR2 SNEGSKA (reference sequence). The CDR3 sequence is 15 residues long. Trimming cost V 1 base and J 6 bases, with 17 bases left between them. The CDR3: CSARVGPGRTDTQYF. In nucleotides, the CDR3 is TGCAGTGCTAGAGTAGGCCCGGGGCGGACGGATACGCAGTATTTT.

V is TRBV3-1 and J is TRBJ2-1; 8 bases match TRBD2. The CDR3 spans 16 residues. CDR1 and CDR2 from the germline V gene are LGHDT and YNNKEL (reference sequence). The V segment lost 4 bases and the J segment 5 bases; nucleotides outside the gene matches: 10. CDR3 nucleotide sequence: TGTGCCAGCAGCCCCTCGGGGCTAGCGGGTCACAATGAGCAGTTCTTC. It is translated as CASSPSGLAGHNEQFF.

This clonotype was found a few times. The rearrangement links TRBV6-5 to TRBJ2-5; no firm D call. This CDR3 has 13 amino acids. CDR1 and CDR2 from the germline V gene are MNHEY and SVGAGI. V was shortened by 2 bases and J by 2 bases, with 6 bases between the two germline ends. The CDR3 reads CASSYVVQETQYF. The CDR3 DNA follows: TGTGCCAGCAGTTACGTTGTTCAAGAGACCCAGTACTTC.

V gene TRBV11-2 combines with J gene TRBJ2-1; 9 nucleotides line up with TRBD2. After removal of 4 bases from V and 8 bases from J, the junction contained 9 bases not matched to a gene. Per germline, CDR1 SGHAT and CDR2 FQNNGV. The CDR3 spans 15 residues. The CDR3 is CASSSRGTSMHEQFF. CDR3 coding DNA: TGTGCCAGCAGCTCCCGGGGGACTAGCATGCATGAGCAGTTCTTC.

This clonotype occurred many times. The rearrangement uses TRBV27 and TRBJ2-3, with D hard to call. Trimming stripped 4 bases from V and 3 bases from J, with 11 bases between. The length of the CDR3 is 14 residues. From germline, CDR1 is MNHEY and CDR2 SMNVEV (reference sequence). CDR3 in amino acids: CASSSDKVTDTQYF. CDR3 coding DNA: TGTGCCAGCAGTTCAGACAAAGTGACAGATACGCAGTATTTT.

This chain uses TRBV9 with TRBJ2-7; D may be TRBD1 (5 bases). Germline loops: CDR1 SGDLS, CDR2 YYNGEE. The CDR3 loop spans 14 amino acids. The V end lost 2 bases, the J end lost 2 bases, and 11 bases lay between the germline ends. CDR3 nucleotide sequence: TGTGCCAGCAGCGTGGGGCAGCCCCCCTACGAGCAGTACTTC. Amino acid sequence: CASSVGQPPYEQYF. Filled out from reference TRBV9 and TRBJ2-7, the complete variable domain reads DSGVTQTPKHLITATGQRVTLRCSPRSGDLSVYWYQQSLDQGLQFLIQYYNGEERAKGNILERFSAQQFPDLHSELNLSSLELGDSALYFCASSVGQPPYEQYFGPGTRLTVT.

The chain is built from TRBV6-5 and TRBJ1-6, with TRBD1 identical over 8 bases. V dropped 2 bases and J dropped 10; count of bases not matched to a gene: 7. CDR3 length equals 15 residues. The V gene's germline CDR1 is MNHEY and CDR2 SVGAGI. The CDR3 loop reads CASSYSRGPESPLHF. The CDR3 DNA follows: TGTGCCAGCAGTTACAGCAGGGGGCCGGAATCACCCCTCCACTTT.

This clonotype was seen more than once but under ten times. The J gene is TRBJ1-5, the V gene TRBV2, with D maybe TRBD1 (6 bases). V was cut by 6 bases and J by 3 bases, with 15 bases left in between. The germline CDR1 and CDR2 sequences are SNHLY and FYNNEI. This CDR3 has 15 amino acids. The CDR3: CASSLQGHDNQPQHF. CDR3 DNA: TGTGCCAGCAGCCTACAGGGACATGACAATCAGCCCCAGCATTTT.

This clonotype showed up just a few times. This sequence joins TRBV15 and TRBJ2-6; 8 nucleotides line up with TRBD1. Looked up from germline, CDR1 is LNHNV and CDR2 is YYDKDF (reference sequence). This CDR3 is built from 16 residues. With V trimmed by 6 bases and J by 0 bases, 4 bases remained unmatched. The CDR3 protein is CATSVQGVSGANVLTF. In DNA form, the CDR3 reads TGTGCCACCAGTGTACAGGGGGTCTCTGGGGCCAACGTCCTGACTTTC.

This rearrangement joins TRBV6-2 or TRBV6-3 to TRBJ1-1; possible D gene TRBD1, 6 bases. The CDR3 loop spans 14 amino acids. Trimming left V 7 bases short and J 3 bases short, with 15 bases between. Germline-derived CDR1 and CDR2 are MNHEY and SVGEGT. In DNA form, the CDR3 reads TGTGCCAGCACCTTAAGGGGGGTCTACACTGAAGCTTTCTTT. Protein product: CASTLRGVYTEAFF.

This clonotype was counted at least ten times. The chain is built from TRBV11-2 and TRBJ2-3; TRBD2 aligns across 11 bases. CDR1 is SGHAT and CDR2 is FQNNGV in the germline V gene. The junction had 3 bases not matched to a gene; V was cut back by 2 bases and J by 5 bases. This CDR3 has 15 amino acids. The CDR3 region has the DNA TGTGCCAGCAGCTTAACTAGCGGGGGACAAGATACGCAGTATTTT. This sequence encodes CASSLTSGGQDTQYF.

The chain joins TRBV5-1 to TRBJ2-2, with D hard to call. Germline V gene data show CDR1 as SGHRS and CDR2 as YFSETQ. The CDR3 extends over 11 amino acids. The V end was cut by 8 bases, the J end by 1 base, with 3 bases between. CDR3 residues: CASMNTGELFF. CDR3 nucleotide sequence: TGCGCCAGTATGAACACCGGGGAGCTGTTTTTT.

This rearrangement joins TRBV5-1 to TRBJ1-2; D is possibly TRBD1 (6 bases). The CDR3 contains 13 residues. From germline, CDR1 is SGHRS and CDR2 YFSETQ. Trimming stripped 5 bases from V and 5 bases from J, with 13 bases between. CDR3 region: CASRFAGEYGYTF. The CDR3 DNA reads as TGCGCCAGCAGGTTTGCAGGGGAATATGGCTACACCTTC.

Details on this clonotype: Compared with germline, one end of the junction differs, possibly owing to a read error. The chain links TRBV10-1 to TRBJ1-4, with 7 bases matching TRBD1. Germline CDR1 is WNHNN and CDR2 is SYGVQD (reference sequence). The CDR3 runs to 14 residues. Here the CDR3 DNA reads TGCGCCAGCAGTGATGACAGGGTAAATGGAAAACTGTTTTTT. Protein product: CASSDDRVNGKLFF.

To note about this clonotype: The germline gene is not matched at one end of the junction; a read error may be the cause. The CDR3 nucleotides read TGTGCCAGCAGCCTATCTGGGGCCTACGTCCTGACTTTC. Translation: CASSLSGAYVLTF. The V and J genes are TRBV27 and TRBJ2-6; maybe TRBD1 (5 bases). Germline assignment: CDR1 MNHEY and CDR2 SMNVEV (reference sequence). This CDR3 has 13 residues.

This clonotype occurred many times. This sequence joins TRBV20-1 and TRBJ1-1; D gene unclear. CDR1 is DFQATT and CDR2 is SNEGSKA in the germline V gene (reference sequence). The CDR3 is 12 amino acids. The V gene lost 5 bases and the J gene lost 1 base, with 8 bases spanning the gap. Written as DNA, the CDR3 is TGCAGTGCTCAGAGGTCGAACACTGAAGCTTTCTTT. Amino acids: CSAQRSNTEAFF.

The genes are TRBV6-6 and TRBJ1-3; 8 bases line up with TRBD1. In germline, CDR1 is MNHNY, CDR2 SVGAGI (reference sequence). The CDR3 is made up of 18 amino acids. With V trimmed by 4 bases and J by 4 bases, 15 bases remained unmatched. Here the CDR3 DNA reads TGTGCCAGCAGTTTCGGTATGGGGACAGGCAGCTCCGGAAACACCATATATTTT. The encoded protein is CASSFGMGTGSSGNTIYF.

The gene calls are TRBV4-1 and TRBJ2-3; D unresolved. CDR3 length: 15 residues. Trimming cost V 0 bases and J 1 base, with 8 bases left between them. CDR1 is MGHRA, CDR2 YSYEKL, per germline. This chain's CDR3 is CASSQDDPRTDTQYF. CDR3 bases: TGCGCCAGCAGCCAAGACGACCCTCGCACAGATACGCAGTATTTT.

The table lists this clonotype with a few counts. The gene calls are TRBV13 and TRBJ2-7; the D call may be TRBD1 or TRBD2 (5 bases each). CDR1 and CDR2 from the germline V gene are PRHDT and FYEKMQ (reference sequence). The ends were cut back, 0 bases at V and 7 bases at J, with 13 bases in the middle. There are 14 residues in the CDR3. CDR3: CASSLGDGAREQYF. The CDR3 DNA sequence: TGTGCCAGCAGCTTAGGGGACGGGGCGCGGGAGCAGTACTTC.

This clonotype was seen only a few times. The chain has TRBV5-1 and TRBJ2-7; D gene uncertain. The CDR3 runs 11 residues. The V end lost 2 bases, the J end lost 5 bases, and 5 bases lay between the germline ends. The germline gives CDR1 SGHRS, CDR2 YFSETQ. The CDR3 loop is CASSFNHEQYF. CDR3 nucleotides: TGCGCCAGCAGCTTCAACCACGAGCAGTACTTC.

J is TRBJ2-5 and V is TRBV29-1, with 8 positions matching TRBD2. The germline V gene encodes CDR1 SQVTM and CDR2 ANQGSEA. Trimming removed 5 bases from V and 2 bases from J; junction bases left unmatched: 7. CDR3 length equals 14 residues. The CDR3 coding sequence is TGCAGCGTTTCGCCCGGGACTAGTCAAGAGACCCAGTACTTC. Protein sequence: CSVSPGTSQETQYF.

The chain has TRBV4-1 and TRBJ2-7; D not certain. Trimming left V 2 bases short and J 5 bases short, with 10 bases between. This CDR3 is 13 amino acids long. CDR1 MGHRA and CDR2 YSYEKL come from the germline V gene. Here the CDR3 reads CASSQLNPNEQYF. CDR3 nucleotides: TGCGCCAGCAGCCAACTCAACCCGAACGAGCAGTACTTC.